This TCR beta chain was recovered during a study of blood T cell repertoires in COVID-19. Study-wide background: The origin of the acute and convalescent COVID-19 samples was the United States, Italy and Spain. From T cells, B-cell-depleted T cells, or PBMCs came the material, which was cDNA or gDNA.

Original handling: Reference gene primer amplification gave estimated nucleated cell counts. Sequencing used immunoSEQ multiplex PCR; TCRdb keeps in-frame clones, though not all of them. The V and J calls and clone size come from that table; D and trimming were worked out from the DNA. The data show 140,000 to 150,000 clones, around three quarters seen once. V lost 6 bases to trimming and J lost 8 bases, with 16 bases between them. The CDR3 length is 13 residues. Germline V gene sequence: CDR1 MDHEN, CDR2 SYDVKM. The receptor comes from a middle-aged man with active or convalescent COVID-19. The sequencing input was peripheral blood. The V and J genes are TRBV28 and TRBJ1-2, with D perhaps matching TRBD1 (5 bases). For the CDR3, the DNA is TGTGCCAGCAGGCACCCAGGGATACAAGGCTACACCTTC. It is translated as CASRHPGIQGYTF.